This T cell receptor (beta chain) was sequenced during a study of cytomegalovirus exposure and HLA in healthy donors. The CDR3 runs to 14 residues. V was clipped by 1 base and J by 4 bases; unmatched bases: 3. CDR1 and CDR2 (germline): GTSNPN, SVGIG (reference sequence). This clone was seen only once. Its target is unknown. Study-level results: There were reportedly fewer N-insertions in an Asian-associated ancestry cluster than the roughly 700-donor mean, in a later analysis. Common viral pathogens seemed, in a later analysis, to connect with several of the most significant clusters.

PCR employed 60 Vbeta and 13 Jbeta primers. Assay: immunoSEQ multiplex PCR; the TCRdb copy retains only in-frame clones and omits some. The sample contains under 150,000 clones, less than 85% of which appear only once. The chain combines TRBV30 with TRBJ2-7; TRBD2 aligns across 11 bases. The TCR comes from a male donor in good health and CMV-seronegative. The sample was PBMCs. In DNA form, the CDR3 reads TGTGCCTGGAGTGCTGGGACTAGCGGATACGAGCAGTACTTC. This codes for CAWSAGTSGYEQYF.